Shown below are 8 T cell receptor beta chains from a single sample sequenced in a study of CD8 T cells in Susac syndrome. The RNA, about 0.45 to 1 ug, was put through reverse transcription using random hexamers. Using its own MiXCR run on the immunoSEQ multiplex PCR reads, TCRdb lists one record per CDR3 protein. Here the sample spans 170,000 or so distinct CDR3 sequences, roughly 96% being singletons. Sequencing used CD8+ T cells from PBMCs. The receptors were sampled from a human donor with multiple sclerosis.

The chain employs TRBV18 and TRBJ1-1, with a possible D match to TRBD1 (5 bases). The germline V gene has CDR1 KGHSH and CDR2 LQKENI. V dropped 3 bases and J dropped 3 bases, with 11 bases sitting between them. CDR3 length: 14 amino acids. CDR3 nucleotides: TGTGCCAGCTCACCCCGGGGCGAGGACACTGAAGCTTTCTTT. This gives the protein CASSPRGEDTEAFF.

This chain joins TRBV27 and TRBJ2-1; D possibly matches TRBD1 or TRBD2 (5 bases each). CDR3 length: 15 residues. Deletions cut 8 bases from V and 5 bases from J, with 19 bases between. Looked up from germline, CDR1 is MNHEY and CDR2 is SMNVEV (reference sequence). This CDR3 reads CASGAGTYPNNEQFF. DNA for the CDR3: TGTGCCAGCGGGGCGGGCACCTATCCTAACAATGAGCAGTTCTTC.

This chain links TRBV4-1 with TRBJ2-1; possibly TRBD2 for D (7 bases). This CDR3 spans 16 amino acids. V shed 1 base and J shed 8 bases, with 18 bases lying between them. Per the germline V gene, CDR1 is MGHRA and CDR2 is YSYEKL. The CDR3: CASSQAGQAGWDEQFF. The CDR3 DNA reads as TGCGCCAGCAGCCAAGCGGGACAAGCGGGATGGGATGAGCAGTTCTTC.

This chain links TRBV28 with TRBJ2-7, with D tentatively TRBD2 (6 bases). Trimming took off 3 bases at V and 7 bases at J, with 16 bases between the two ends. The CDR3 is 14 amino acids. Per germline, CDR1 MDHEN and CDR2 SYDVKM. CDR3 loop: CASSFLSGAGEQYF. CDR3 coding DNA: TGTGCCAGCAGTTTCCTTAGCGGAGCTGGGGAGCAGTACTTC.

The chain links TRBV6-5 to TRBJ1-1; D unresolved. The CDR3 loop spans 16 amino acids. Trimming shortened V by 6 bases and J by 0 bases, and 17 bases separated the two germline ends. Germline V lookup: CDR1 MNHEY, CDR2 SVGAGI. The CDR3 protein is CASSDSVPRVNTEAFF. The CDR3 DNA sequence: TGTGCCAGCAGCGACTCTGTGCCAAGGGTGAACACTGAAGCTTTCTTT.

CDR3 region: CAWSVSLISTDTQYF. CDR3 nucleotide sequence: TGTGCCTGGAGTGTAAGTCTGATTAGCACAGATACGCAGTATTTT. V gene TRBV30 combines with J gene TRBJ2-3; D ambiguous. The CDR3 has 15 residues. Trimming stripped 0 bases from V and 0 bases from J, with 10 bases between. Germline CDR1 and CDR2: GTSNPN and SVGIG (reference sequence).

This CDR3 reads CSAAPGLTYEQYF. The CDR3 DNA sequence: TGCAGTGCCGCACCGGGACTAACCTACGAGCAGTACTTC. This chain uses TRBV20-1 with TRBJ2-7; 7 bases are a match to TRBD2. The CDR3 has 13 amino acids. The ends lost 6 bases at V and 2 bases at J; junction bases unmatched: 7. CDR1 DFQATT and CDR2 SNEGSKA come from the germline V gene (reference sequence).

The J gene is TRBJ2-7, the V gene TRBV28; maybe TRBD1 (5 bases). This CDR3 region has 14 residues. The germline CDR1 and CDR2 sequences are MDHEN and SYDVKM. V lost 5 bases, J lost 0 bases, and 11 bases lay in between. The CDR3 here is CASSKQAGSYEQYF. CDR3 nucleotides: TGTGCCAGCAGTAAACAGGCCGGCTCCTACGAGCAGTACTTC.